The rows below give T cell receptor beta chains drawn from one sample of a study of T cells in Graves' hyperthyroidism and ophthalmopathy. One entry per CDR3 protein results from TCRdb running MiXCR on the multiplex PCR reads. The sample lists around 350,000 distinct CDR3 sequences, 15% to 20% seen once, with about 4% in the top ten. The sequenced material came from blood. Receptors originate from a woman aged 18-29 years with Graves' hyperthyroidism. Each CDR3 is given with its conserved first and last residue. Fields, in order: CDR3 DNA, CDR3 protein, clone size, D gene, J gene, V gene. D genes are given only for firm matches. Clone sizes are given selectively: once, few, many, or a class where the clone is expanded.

CDR3nt: TGTGCCAGCAGCTTAGCGTTCGTAGCGGGGGGGGATACGCAGTATTTT; CDR3aa: CASSLAFVAGGDTQYF; abundance: many; d_gene: TRBD2; j_gene: TRBJ2-3; v_gene: TRBV7-8
CDR3nt: TGTGCCAGCAGCGAGGGAGTTGCCCAGCATTTT; CDR3aa: CASSEGVAQHF; abundance: NA; d_gene: NA; j_gene: TRBJ1-5; v_gene: TRBV6-1
CDR3nt: TGTGCCAGCAGCTTAACAGCCGGGAGTGGTTATAACTATGGCTACACCTTC; CDR3aa: CASSLTAGSGYNYGYTF; abundance: many; d_gene: NA; j_gene: TRBJ1-2; v_gene: TRBV7-9
CDR3nt: TGTGCCAGCAGCCAAGGGTCAAGGGGAAGTATCTACGAGCAGTACTTC; CDR3aa: CASSQGSRGSIYEQYF; abundance: many; d_gene: NA; j_gene: TRBJ2-7; v_gene: TRBV4-2
CDR3nt: TGCAGTGCTAGAACAAGCGGGAACACCATATATTTT; CDR3aa: CSARTSGNTIYF; abundance: NA; d_gene: NA; j_gene: TRBJ1-3; v_gene: TRBV20-1
CDR3nt: TGTGCCAGTTATGGGGTTCGCTACGAGCAGTACTTC; CDR3aa: CASYGVRYEQYF; abundance: NA; d_gene: NA; j_gene: TRBJ2-7; v_gene: TRBV12-3/TRBV12-4
CDR3nt: TGTGCCAGCAGCCACCGACAGGGCTCTACCTACGAGCAGTACTTC; CDR3aa: CASSHRQGSTYEQYF; abundance: NA; d_gene: TRBD1; j_gene: TRBJ2-7; v_gene: TRBV28
CDR3nt: TGTGCCAGCAGTGAAAGCGCCGGGGTCGGCAATCAGCCCCAGCATTTT; CDR3aa: CASSESAGVGNQPQHF; abundance: many; d_gene: NA; j_gene: TRBJ1-5; v_gene: TRBV2
CDR3nt: TGTGCCAGCAGTCCTAGTAGGGGACTAGCGGTGTACGAGCAGTACTTC; CDR3aa: CASSPSRGLAVYEQYF; abundance: many; d_gene: TRBD2; j_gene: TRBJ2-7; v_gene: TRBV12-3/TRBV12-4
CDR3nt: TGTGCCAGCAGCGTTCCCTTAGGACGGAAGAACTATGGCTACACCTTC; CDR3aa: CASSVPLGRKNYGYTF; abundance: NA; d_gene: NA; j_gene: TRBJ1-2; v_gene: TRBV25-1
CDR3nt: TGTGCCACCAGCACCCTCAGGGGAAAAAGCTACGAGCAGTACTTC; CDR3aa: CATSTLRGKSYEQYF; abundance: NA; d_gene: NA; j_gene: TRBJ2-7; v_gene: TRBV15
CDR3nt: TGTGCCAGTAGTATTGGTGAGGGGAGGCAGCCCCAGCATTTT; CDR3aa: CASSIGEGRQPQHF; abundance: NA; d_gene: NA; j_gene: TRBJ1-5; v_gene: TRBV19
CDR3nt: TGTGCCACGACGGGCCAGCTACCCCAAATTCCGTTCTTC; CDR3aa: CATTGQLPQIPFF; abundance: NA; d_gene: NA; j_gene: TRBJ2-1; v_gene: TRBV7-9
CDR3nt: TGTGCCAGCAGCCGGTTGATTTGGACTAGCGGGGGTACGCAGTATTTT; CDR3aa: CASSRLIWTSGGTQYF; abundance: NA; d_gene: TRBD2; j_gene: TRBJ2-3; v_gene: TRBV6-1
CDR3nt: TGTGCCAGCAGCGTAGCTTCCGTGGACAGGGGGACTGAAGCTTTCTTT; CDR3aa: CASSVASVDRGTEAFF; abundance: many; d_gene: TRBD1; j_gene: TRBJ1-1; v_gene: TRBV9
CDR3nt: TGTGCCAGCAGTTTAGACTTGGTTCGGACCCAGTACTTC; CDR3aa: CASSLDLVRTQYF; abundance: many; d_gene: NA; j_gene: TRBJ2-5; v_gene: TRBV5-5
CDR3nt: TGTGCCAGCAGTGAAACCGCGGGGGGTTTTCTCACAGATACGCAGTATTTT; CDR3aa: CASSETAGGFLTDTQYF; abundance: many; d_gene: TRBD2; j_gene: TRBJ2-3; v_gene: TRBV2